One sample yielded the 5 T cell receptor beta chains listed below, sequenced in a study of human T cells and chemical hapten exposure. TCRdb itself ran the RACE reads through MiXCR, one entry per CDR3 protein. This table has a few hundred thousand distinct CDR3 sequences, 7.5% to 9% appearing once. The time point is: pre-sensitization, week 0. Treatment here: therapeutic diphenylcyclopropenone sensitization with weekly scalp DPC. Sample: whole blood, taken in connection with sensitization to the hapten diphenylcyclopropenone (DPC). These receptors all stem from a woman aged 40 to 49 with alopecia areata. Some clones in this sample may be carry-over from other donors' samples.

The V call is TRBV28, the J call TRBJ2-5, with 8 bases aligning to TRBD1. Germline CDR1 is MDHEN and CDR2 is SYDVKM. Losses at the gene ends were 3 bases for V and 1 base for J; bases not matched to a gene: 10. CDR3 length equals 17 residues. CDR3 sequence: CASSLLGYRGSQETQYF. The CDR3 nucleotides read TGTGCCAGCAGTTTGCTTGGTTACAGGGGGTCCCAAGAGACCCAGTACTTC.

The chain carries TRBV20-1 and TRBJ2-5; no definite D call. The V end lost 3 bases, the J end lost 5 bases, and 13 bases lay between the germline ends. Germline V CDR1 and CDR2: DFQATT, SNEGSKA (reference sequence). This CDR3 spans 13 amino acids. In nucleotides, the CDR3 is TGCAGTGCTAGCGGCCCAAATCTGGAGACCCAGTACTTC. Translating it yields CSASGPNLETQYF.

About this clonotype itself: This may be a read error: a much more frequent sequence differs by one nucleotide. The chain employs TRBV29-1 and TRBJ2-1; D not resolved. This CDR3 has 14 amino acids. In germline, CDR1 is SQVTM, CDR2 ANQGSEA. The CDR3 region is CSVRLPGLYYEQFF. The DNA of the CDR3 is TGCAGCGTACGACTCCCCGGCCTCTACTATGAGCAGTTCTTC.

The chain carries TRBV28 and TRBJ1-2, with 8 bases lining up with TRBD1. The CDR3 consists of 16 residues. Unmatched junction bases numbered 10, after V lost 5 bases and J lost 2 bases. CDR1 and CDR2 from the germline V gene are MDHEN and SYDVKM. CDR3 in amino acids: CASSPGGRVKNYGYTF. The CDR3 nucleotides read TGTGCCAGCAGTCCAGGGGGCAGGGTGAAAAACTATGGCTACACCTTC.

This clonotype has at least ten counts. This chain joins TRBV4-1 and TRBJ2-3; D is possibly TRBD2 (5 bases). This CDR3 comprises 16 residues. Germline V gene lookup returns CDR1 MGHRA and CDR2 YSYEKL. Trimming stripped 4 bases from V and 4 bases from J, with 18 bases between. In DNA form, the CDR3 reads TGCGCCAGCAGCCGAGGAGAGGCGCTAGCATCAGATACGCAGTATTTT. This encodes CASSRGEALASDTQYF.